This T cell receptor beta chain is drawn from a study of monozygotic twins with inflammatory bowel disease. CDR1 is SGHRS, CDR2 YFSETQ, per germline. The CDR3 consists of 15 residues. Template switching incorporated UMIs with a 6-nucleotide sample barcode. TCRdb reworked the 5' RACE reads into one entry per CDR3 protein, no DNA. The repertoire table contains approximately 400,000 distinct CDR3 sequences. This receptor was taken from a human donor with ulcerative colitis or Crohn's disease, or a healthy co-twin of an affected twin (not recorded which). The source material was blood. This chain joins TRBV5-1 and TRBJ2-7; TCRdb designates TRBD2, a call that cannot be tested without DNA. Here the CDR3 reads CASSLARGAAGEQYF.